This T cell receptor (beta chain) is drawn from a study of cytomegalovirus exposure and HLA in healthy donors. Whole-study context: Of over 350 genotyped donors, about 81% grouped in the Caucasian-associated ancestry cluster.

Remarks on this clone: No antigen is known for it.

Study outcomes and limitations: Exclusion as indistinguishable affected some V segments, including TRBV6-2 and TRBV6-3. Among donors in an Asian-associated ancestry cluster, a later analysis reportedly found fewer N-insertions than the roughly 670-donor mean.

The length of the CDR3 is 14 residues. V was cut by 0 bases and J by 1 base, with 6 bases left in between. Germline V CDR1 and CDR2: MNHEY, SVGAGI. 13 Jbeta primers and 60 Vbeta primers were used for the PCR. Authors' data handling: Among the unique TCR beta chains that a later analysis counted, about 81 million in all, 10 million to 11 million were shared. Generated by immunoSEQ multiplex PCR, the TCRdb table keeps only in-frame clones and is missing some. V and J calls and clone size are copied from that table; D and trimming were computed from the DNA. The data show roughly 20,000 clones, with more than 65% seen just once and about 3.8% held by the top ten.

The specimen sequenced was PBMCs. The chain combines TRBV6-5 with TRBJ2-5; D not resolved. The clonotype was recovered from a young man in good health and CMV-seronegative. CDR3 protein: CASSYSSVQETQYF. In DNA, the CDR3 is TGTGCCAGCAGTTACTCGTCAGTCCAAGAGACCCAGTACTTC.